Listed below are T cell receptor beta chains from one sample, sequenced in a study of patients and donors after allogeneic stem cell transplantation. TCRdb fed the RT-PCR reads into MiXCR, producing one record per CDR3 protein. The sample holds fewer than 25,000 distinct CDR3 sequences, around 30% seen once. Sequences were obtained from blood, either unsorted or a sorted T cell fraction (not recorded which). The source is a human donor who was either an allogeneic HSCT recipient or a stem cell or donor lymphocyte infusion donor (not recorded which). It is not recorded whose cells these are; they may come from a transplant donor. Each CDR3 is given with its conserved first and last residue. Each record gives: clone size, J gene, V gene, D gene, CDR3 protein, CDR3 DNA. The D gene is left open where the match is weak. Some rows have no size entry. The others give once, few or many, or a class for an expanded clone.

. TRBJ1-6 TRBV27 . CASSPLLNSPLHF TGTGCCAGCAGTCCTCTCCTCAATTCACCCCTCCACTTT
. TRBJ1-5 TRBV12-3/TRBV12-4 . CASSRTASNQPQHF TGTGCCAGCAGCCGGACAGCTAGCAATCAGCCCCAGCATTTT
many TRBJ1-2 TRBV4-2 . CASTREKNYGYTF TGTGCCAGCACCAGAGAGAAGAACTATGGCTACACCTTC
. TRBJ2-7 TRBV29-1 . CSVVTPGSYEQYF TGCAGCGTTGTGACCCCCGGCTCCTACGAGCAGTACTTC
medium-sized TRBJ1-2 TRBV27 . CASSPGGLPYGYTF TGTGCCAGCAGCCCAGGAGGCCTCCCCTATGGCTACACCTTC
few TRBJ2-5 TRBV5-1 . CASRQEERETQYF TGCGCCAGCAGACAGGAGGAGAGGGAGACCCAGTACTTC
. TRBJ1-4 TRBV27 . CASTSVGGGEKLFF TGTGCCAGCACTTCTGTCGGGGGTGGTGAAAAACTGTTTTTT
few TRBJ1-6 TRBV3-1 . CASSQVKGNSPLHF TGTGCCAGCAGCCAAGTAAAGGGGAATTCACCCCTCCACTTT
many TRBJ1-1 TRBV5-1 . CASRSTNALGAFF TGCGCCAGCAGATCTACCAATGCCCTTGGAGCTTTCTTT
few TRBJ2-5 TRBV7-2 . CASSLNGGWETQYF TGTGCCAGCAGCTTAAATGGGGGCTGGGAGACCCAGTACTTC
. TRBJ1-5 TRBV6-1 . CASSEVQRNQPQHF TGTGCCAGCAGTGAAGTGCAGAGGAATCAGCCCCAGCATTTT
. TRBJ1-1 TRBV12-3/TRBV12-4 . CASSLISEAFF TGTGCCAGCAGTTTAATCTCTGAAGCTTTCTTT
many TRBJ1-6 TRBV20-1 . CSASSGASYNSPLHF TGCAGTGCTAGCTCAGGAGCCTCCTATAATTCACCCCTCCACTTT
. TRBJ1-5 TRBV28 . CASSFPLRPQHF TGTGCCAGCAGTTTCCCGCTTCGGCCCCAGCATTTT
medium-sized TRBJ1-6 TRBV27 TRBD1 CASCSGTGNSPLHF TGTGCCAGTTGTTCCGGGACAGGGAATTCACCCCTCCACTTT
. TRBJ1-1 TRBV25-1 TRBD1 CASWDRGNTEAFF TGTGCCAGCTGGGACAGGGGGAACACTGAAGCTTTCTTT
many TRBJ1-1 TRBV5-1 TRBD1 CASSLGGTGGEAFF TGCGCCAGCAGCTTGGGGGGCACAGGGGGCGAAGCTTTCTTT
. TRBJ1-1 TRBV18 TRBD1 CASSIFRDSMNTEAFF TGTGCCAGCTCCATATTTCGGGACAGCATGAACACTGAAGCTTTCTTT
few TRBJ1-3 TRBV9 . CASSVGAGMGNTIYF TGTGCCAGCAGCGTAGGAGCGGGAATGGGAAACACCATATATTTT
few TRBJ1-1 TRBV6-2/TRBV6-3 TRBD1 CASSYPQDRSEAFF TGTGCCAGCAGTTACCCCCAGGACAGGTCTGAAGCTTTCTTT